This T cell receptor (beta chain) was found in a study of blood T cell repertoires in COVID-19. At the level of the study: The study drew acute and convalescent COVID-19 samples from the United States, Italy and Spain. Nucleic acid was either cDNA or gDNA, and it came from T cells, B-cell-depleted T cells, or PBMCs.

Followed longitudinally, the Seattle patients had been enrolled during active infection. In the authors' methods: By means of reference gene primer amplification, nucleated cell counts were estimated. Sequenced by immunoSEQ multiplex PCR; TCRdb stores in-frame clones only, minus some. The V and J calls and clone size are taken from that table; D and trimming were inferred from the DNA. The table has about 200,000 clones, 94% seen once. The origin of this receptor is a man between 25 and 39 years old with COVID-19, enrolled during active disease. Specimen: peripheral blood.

As DNA, the CDR3 is TGTGCCAGTACCCCGTCCCGGGACAGAGCGAACACTGAAGCTTTCTTT. This translates into CASTPSRDRANTEAFF. The chain employs TRBV19 and TRBJ1-1; 7 nucleotides align to TRBD1. Germline V gene lookup returns CDR1 LNHDA and CDR2 SQIVND (reference sequence). The CDR3 consists of 16 residues. Losses at the gene ends were 7 bases for V and 1 base for J; bases not matched to a gene: 12.